The text below deals with one TCR beta chain. Data came from immunoSEQ multiplex PCR; TCRdb stores just in-frame clones and leaves some out. This table holds tens of thousands of clones, around 90% found once. The data were taken from a study of T cell changes during pregnancy in multiple sclerosis. Germline-derived CDR1 and CDR2 are SGHTA and FQGTGA. V dropped 4 bases and J dropped 7; count of bases not matched to a gene: 6. The CDR3 has 13 amino acids. This sample comprised CD4+ T cells from peripheral blood mononuclear cells, obtained in the second trimester of pregnancy. The chain employs TRBV7-3 and TRBJ1-2; 7 nucleotides align to TRBD1. The clonotype comes from a female donor in good health, enrolled as a control in a pregnancy study. CDR3 region: CASSYTTGTGYTF. In DNA, the CDR3 is TGTGCCAGCAGCTATACGACAGGGACTGGCTACACCTTC.